This TCR beta chain derives from a study of blood T cell repertoires in COVID-19 (dated by TCRdb to 2020 to 2022). With respect to the entire study: Collaborator samples came from the United States, Italy and Spain and covered acute and convalescent phases of COVID-19. The material from the prospective study consisted of cDNA or gDNA derived from T cells, B-cell-depleted T cells, or PBMCs. Subjects who had been exposed to COVID-19, were actively infected with it, or had recovered from it provided the deeply sampled blood TCRbeta repertoires that made up the dataset. The repertoires were made available in a free public database intended to serve as a resource for research on the immune response to SARS-CoV-2. The samples were drawn from two sources: the first 160 participants of the ongoing ImmuneRACE study, and fewer than 1,500 subjects contributed by 6 global collaborators. The sample metadata nearly always contained a de-identified subject ID, COVID-19 status, age in years and sex. Where available, HLA class I and class II types were obtained from metadata supplied by the sample provider rather than from assay-based typing.

Whole blood was collected in K2EDTA tubes by collaborating institutions according to the institutions' own protocols. For TCRbeta analysis, collaborators shipped samples as frozen whole blood, isolated PBMCs, or DNA extracted from either of those sample types. Study-wide conclusions, independent of this receptor: Clinical and demographic metadata were provided uncurated, with the amount varying by source and participant.

CDR1 and CDR2, per the germline V gene, are SQVTM and ANQGSEA. Its CDR3 holds 14 amino acids, cysteine through phenylalanine. Only the CDR3 part of the read is kept: 42 bases, read in frame from the first base. Here V drops 5 bases and J drops 6 bases, and the junction holds 9 bases not matched to any gene. Worth noting for this clone: There is no known antigen for this receptor. No much larger clone exists at a distance of one base, and base qualities are not known.

TCRbeta CDR3 regions were amplified from genomic DNA using the immunoSEQ Assay, a bias-controlled multiplex PCR. Regarding the original processing steps: Within the assay, amplification of reference gene primers was used to estimate how many nucleated cells each sample contained. To quantify the absolute abundance of each unique TCRbeta CDR3 rearrangement, sequence reads were collapsed and filtered. Productive Simpson clonality was computed per sample as the square root of Simpson's diversity index over productive rearrangements. The clones in this table, taken by TCRdb from immuneACCESS, are in-frame only. Not every clone is retained; where verified, under half of the shortfall comes from an unresolved V gene, and the cause of the rest is unknown. D and trimming come from the DNA, and the V and J calls and clone size come from that table. The sample table records roughly 100,000 clones; around 87% of these occur just once. Roughly 14% of the sample lies in the top ten.

Specimen: peripheral blood. This receptor was obtained from a man in his fifties with acute or convalescent COVID-19. The chain couples TRBV29-1 to TRBJ2-7, with 11 central nucleotides matching TRBD2. The nucleotide sequence reads TGCAGCGTTCGGGCAGCCGGACTAGCGGGCGAGCAGTACTTC. Protein translation: CSVRAAGLAGEQYF.